This T cell receptor beta chain was retrieved from a study of a mutant IDH1 vaccine in newly diagnosed glioma. Across the study: Treated patients had a mean age of roughly 44 years and a sex split that was roughly 60% male and 37.5% female. Most patients had received both radiotherapy and temozolomide, the prior options being radiotherapy, temozolomide, or both. Notes on the study in general: Changes in top peripheral clonotypes did not appear linked to pseudoprogression.

In its sample, this clone was seen a few times. The antigen is not known. Profiling relied on immunoSEQ multiplex PCR, and the TCRdb table lists in-frame clones only, not all of them. The sample lists about 100,000 clones, around 80% seen once, with less than 8.5% in the top ten. Losses at the gene ends were 7 bases for V and 3 bases for J; bases not matched to a gene: 7. This CDR3 is built from 15 residues. Germline CDR1 and CDR2: SGHVS and FQNEAQ. Described time point: baseline, week 1 (first vaccination visit). Treatment meaning: pre-vaccination baseline after standard-of-care therapy. There were new WHO grade 3 or 4 astrocytomas in the donors, and these were IDH1-mutant and ATRX-lost.

This TCR derives from a man aged 40-49 years with glioma. V gene TRBV7-8 combines with J gene TRBJ2-1; 9 bases are a match to TRBD2. The sample here was PBMCs, taken from a glioma patient treated with radiotherapy, temozolomide or both. The CDR3 protein is CASTISGGDYNEQFF. The DNA for the CDR3 is TGTGCCAGCACCATTAGCGGGGGAGACTACAATGAGCAGTTCTTC.